This T cell receptor beta chain was captured in a study of shared clonotypes between healthy human individuals. Study-wide context: For every donor, three CD4 naive, three CD4 memory, two CD8 naive and one CD8 memory plates were used. General study results and limits: Sequencing depth was predicted to influence how clonotypes are shared among donors. Relative to their counterparts shared across all four donors, non-shared clonotypes exhibited diminished generation probabilities.

The sample holds one count of this clone. What it recognizes is unknown. Profiled with immunoSEQ multiplex PCR; TCRdb holds only in-frame clones, not every one. In the table there are over a million clones, more than 65% of which are singletons. Trimming shortened V by 6 bases and J by 1 base, and 12 bases separated the two germline ends. In germline, CDR1 is MNHEY, CDR2 SVGAGI. CDR3 length equals 15 residues. The material sequenced was memory CD4+ T cells sorted from blood. Indicated subset: CD45RA-negative fraction. The origin of this receptor is a man aged 18 to 30 in good health. J is TRBJ2-2 and V is TRBV6-5, with D perhaps TRBD2 (5 bases). The CDR3 sequence is CASRWASGNTGELFF. The DNA of the CDR3 is TGTGCCAGCAGGTGGGCGAGCGGGAACACCGGGGAGCTGTTTTTT.